This T cell receptor beta chain comes out of a study of blood T cell repertoires in COVID-19. About the research overall: Sites across the United States, Italy and Spain contributed samples from acute and convalescent COVID-19.

The study assigned cohorts using participant-reported clinical history. The method was immunoSEQ multiplex PCR; TCRdb's version includes in-frame clones alone and lacks a portion of them. The sample includes approximately 450,000 clones, 85% to 90% seen only once; the top ten take roughly 1.1%. The receptor was derived from a man aged 25-45 years who had recovered from COVID-19. The specimen sequenced was PBMCs or T cells enriched from blood (not recorded which).

DNA of the CDR3: TGTGCCAGCAGACAGGGGCCGAACACTGAAGCTTTCTTT. It translates to CASRQGPNTEAFF. This chain uses TRBV6-5 with TRBJ1-1, with 7 nucleotides matching TRBD1. Germline trimming cut 6 bases from V and 1 base from J; bases unmatched to any gene: 2. This CDR3 comprises 13 residues. CDR1 is MNHEY, CDR2 SVGAGI, per germline.